These 22 T cell receptor beta chains came from one sample sequenced in a study of cytomegalovirus exposure and HLA in healthy donors. Both 60 Vbeta primers and 13 Jbeta primers went into the PCR. Assay: immunoSEQ multiplex PCR; the TCRdb copy retains only in-frame clones and omits some. This sample carries 150,000 to 200,000 clones, less than 80% of them seen once, and the ten largest clones take 2.5% to 3%. The specimen was PBMCs. The receptors come from a middle-aged man in good health and CMV-seronegative.

V and J are TRBV9 and TRBJ2-3; 7 bases map to TRBD2. The length of the CDR3 is 15 residues. After removal of 4 bases from V and 0 bases from J, the junction contained 5 bases not matched to a gene. In germline, CDR1 is SGDLS, CDR2 YYNGEE. The CDR3 nucleotides read TGTGCCAGCAGCCGCCGGCGGGGGAGCACAGATACGCAGTATTTT. Translating gives CASSRRRGSTDTQYF. The variable domain in full, with the rest retrieved from reference TRBV9 and TRBJ2-3, is DSGVTQTPKHLITATGQRVTLRCSPRSGDLSVYWYQQSLDQGLQFLIQYYNGEERAKGNILERFSAQQFPDLHSELNLSSLELGDSALYFCASSRRRGSTDTQYFGPGTRLTVL.

A single count supports this clone. This chain links TRBV5-1 with TRBJ1-5; 9 nucleotides line up with TRBD1. Germline V CDR1 and CDR2: SGHRS, YFSETQ. The V and J ends lost 8 bases and 0 bases, in that order; junction bases with no gene match: 3. This CDR3 is 14 amino acids long. CDR3 sequence (DNA): TGCGCCAGTTTGGGACAGGGTAGCAATCAGCCCCAGCATTTT. It is translated as CASLGQGSNQPQHF.

The rearrangement uses TRBV5-1 and TRBJ2-7; 8 bases are a match to TRBD2. The CDR3 is 15 amino acids. The V and J ends lost 5 bases and 3 bases, in that order; junction bases with no gene match: 10. CDR1 and CDR2 (germline): SGHRS, YFSETQ. DNA for the CDR3: TGCGCCAGCAGACCGACTAGCGACACATACTACGAGCAGTACTTC. Amino acid sequence: CASRPTSDTYYEQYF.

This chain links TRBV5-1 with TRBJ2-7, with D perhaps TRBD1 (6 bases). The V gene's germline CDR1 is SGHRS and CDR2 YFSETQ. V dropped 4 bases and J dropped 2 bases, with 16 bases sitting between them. The CDR3 totals 15 residues. The CDR3 spells CASSQGSQGTYEQYF. CDR3 DNA: TGCGCCAGCAGCCAAGGCTCACAGGGAACCTACGAGCAGTACTTC.

The chain links TRBV10-3 to TRBJ2-7, with TRBD2 matching over 7 bases. This CDR3 region has 14 residues. Germline V gene data show CDR1 as ENHRY and CDR2 as SYGVKD. V lost 3 bases and J lost 0; bases outside the gene matches: 2. For the CDR3, the DNA is TGTGCCATCAGTGACAGCGGGAACTCCTACGAGCAGTACTTC. This sequence encodes CAISDSGNSYEQYF.

CDR3 loop: CASSTTGGTDTQYF. In DNA, the CDR3 is TGCGCCAGCAGCACGACAGGGGGTACAGATACGCAGTATTTT. The rearrangement links TRBV5-1 to TRBJ2-3; 9 positions agree with TRBD1. The CDR3 totals 14 residues. The germline V gene encodes CDR1 SGHRS and CDR2 YFSETQ. After removal of 4 bases from V and 3 bases from J, the junction contained 3 bases not matched to a gene.

This clone was recorded only once. The chain combines TRBV10-3 with TRBJ2-2; perhaps TRBD1 as D (5 bases). With 4 bases removed from V and 4 bases from J, the gap between germline ends came to 7 bases. CDR1 is ENHRY, CDR2 SYGVKD, per germline. The CDR3 runs to 13 residues. CDR3 coding DNA: TGTGCCATCAGTGCTGGGGCCACCGGGGAGCTGTTTTTT. This encodes CAISAGATGELFF.

This clone has just a few counts. This sequence joins TRBV19 and TRBJ2-3; weak D call: TRBD1 (6 bases). Trimming removed 6 bases at V and 1 base at J, with 11 bases between. CDR3 size: 14 residues. The germline gives CDR1 LNHDA, CDR2 SQIVND (reference sequence). The CDR3 DNA follows: TGTGCCAGTAGGACTTCAGGGGGCACAGATACGCAGTATTTT. Protein product: CASRTSGGTDTQYF.

About this clone: At one end the junction does not follow the germline gene, possibly because of a read error. This CDR3 is CASSMQSREAQYF. The CDR3 DNA is TGTGCCAGCAGCATGCAGAGTCGAGAGGCCCAGTACTTC. The chain recombines TRBV5-4 with TRBJ2-5; D gene ambiguous. The germline gives CDR1 SGHNT, CDR2 YYREEE (reference sequence). The CDR3 is made up of 13 amino acids.

This clone was counted a few times. The chain recombines TRBV28 with TRBJ2-7; tentatively, D is TRBD1 (6 bases). The CDR3 contains 15 residues. Between the trimmed V and J ends, which lost 5 bases and 4 bases, there was a span of 18 bases. Germline V gene data show CDR1 as MDHEN and CDR2 as SYDVKM. CDR3: CASSINRVGEYEQYF. The CDR3 nucleotides read TGTGCCAGCAGTATCAACAGGGTAGGGGAATACGAGCAGTACTTC. Combining the CDR3 with reference TRBV28 and TRBJ2-7 gives the whole variable domain DVKVTQSSRYLVKRTGEKVFLECVQDMDHENMFWYRQDPGLGLRLIYFSYDVKMKEKGDIPEGYSVSREKKERFSLILESASTNQTSMYLCASSINRVGEYEQYFGPGTRLTVT.

This clone is a singleton in its sample. The V and J genes are TRBV4-2 and TRBJ2-7; D perhaps matches TRBD1 (6 bases). CDR3 size: 13 residues. V shed 5 bases and J shed 2 bases, with 10 bases lying between them. Germline V lookup: CDR1 LGHNA, CDR2 YNFKEQ. The CDR3 DNA follows: TGTGCCAGCAGCGCCGGGACAACCTACGAGCAGTACTTC. Its protein product is CASSAGTTYEQYF.

The J gene is TRBJ1-6, the V gene TRBV4-1; 7 bases align to TRBD1. Per the germline V gene, CDR1 is MGHRA and CDR2 is YSYEKL. CDR3 length: 13 amino acids. The junction had 3 bases not matched to a gene; V was cut back by 4 bases and J by 9 bases. CDR3: CASSPTGISPLHF. CDR3 bases: TGCGCCAGCAGCCCGACAGGGATTTCACCCCTCCACTTT.

The chain uses TRBV5-4 and TRBJ2-5; a possible D gene is TRBD1 (5 bases). The CDR3 has 13 amino acids. V dropped 3 bases and J dropped 1 base, with 7 bases sitting between them. Germline assignment: CDR1 SGHNT and CDR2 YYREEE (reference sequence). In DNA form, the CDR3 reads TGTGCCAGCAGCTACCAGGGCCAAGAGACCCAGTACTTC. Translating it yields CASSYQGQETQYF.

The chain has TRBV6-1 and TRBJ2-3; D gene ambiguous. This CDR3 region has 13 residues. Germline V gives CDR1 MNHNS, CDR2 SASEGT. The V gene lost 2 bases and the J gene lost 6 bases, with 9 bases spanning the gap. Written as DNA, the CDR3 is TGTGCCAGCAGTGAAAGTAGTTGGGATACGCAGTATTTT. It specifies CASSESSWDTQYF.

This sequence joins TRBV7-2 and TRBJ1-1, with D unclear. CDR1 and CDR2 (germline): SGHTA, FQGNSA. This CDR3 has 12 residues. V lost 3 bases and J 2 bases, leaving 4 bases between the germline ends. The CDR3 nucleotides are TGTGCCAGCAGCTTCGTCAACACTGAAGCTTTCTTT. Protein product: CASSFVNTEAFF. Drawing the rest from reference TRBV7-2 and TRBJ1-1, the complete variable domain is GAGVSQSPSNKVTEKGKDVELRCDPISGHTALYWYRQSLGQGLEFLIYFQGNSAPDKSGLPSDRFSAERTGGSVSTLTIQRTQQEDSAVYLCASSFVNTEAFFGQGTRLTVV.

The chain employs TRBV19 and TRBJ2-2; D might be TRBD2 (5 bases). The ends were cut back, 4 bases at V and 7 bases at J, with 13 bases in the middle. From germline, CDR1 is LNHDA and CDR2 SQIVND (reference sequence). This CDR3 spans 14 amino acids. The CDR3 region is CASSKDPSGGELFF. As DNA, the CDR3 is TGTGCCAGTAGTAAGGACCCAAGCGGCGGGGAGCTGTTTTTT.

This clone has a handful of counts. V usage is TRBV6-1 and J usage is TRBJ1-1; a weak D match, TRBD1 (5 bases). CDR3 length: 12 residues. Germline V CDR1 and CDR2: MNHNS, SASEGT. Trimming pared 8 bases from V and 5 bases from J, leaving 12 bases between. This chain's CDR3 is CASGARITEAFF. Written as DNA, the CDR3 is TGTGCCAGCGGGGCAAGGATTACTGAAGCTTTCTTT.

Regarding this clone: Other DNA sequences in the sample encode the same CDR3. This chain joins TRBV7-2 and TRBJ2-7; D call uncertain. Germline CDR1 is SGHTA and CDR2 is FQGNSA. Trimming shortened V by 0 bases and J by 1 base, and 4 bases separated the two germline ends. The CDR3 has 13 amino acids. CDR3 DNA: TGTGCCAGCAGCTTAGCGCGGTCCTACGAGCAGTACTTC. Protein sequence: CASSLARSYEQYF.

This clone has a handful of counts. The V and J genes are TRBV7-2 and TRBJ1-2, with D possibly matching TRBD1 (6 bases). This CDR3 contains 15 residues. Trimming took 1 base from V and 1 from J, leaving 10 bases between them. Germline CDR1 SGHTA, CDR2 FQGNSA. Here the CDR3 DNA reads TGTGCCAGCAGCTTAGTGGGGACACTTAACTATGGCTACACCTTC. Its protein product is CASSLVGTLNYGYTF.

The chain couples TRBV5-1 to TRBJ2-3; 11 nucleotides align to TRBD1. CDR3 size: 16 residues. J was trimmed by 2 bases and V by 4 bases; bases with no gene match: 6. The V gene's germline CDR1 is SGHRS and CDR2 YFSETQ. This CDR3 reads CASSRGQGVITDTQYF. For the CDR3, the DNA is TGCGCCAGCAGCAGGGGACAGGGGGTGATCACAGATACGCAGTATTTT. The whole variable domain, filled in from reference TRBV5-1 and TRBJ2-3, reads KAGVTQTPRYLIKTRGQQVTLSCSPISGHRSVSWYQQTPGQGLQFLFEYFSETQRNKGNFPGRFSGRQFSNSRSEMNVSTLELGDSALYLCASSRGQGVITDTQYFGPGTRLTVL.

This CDR3 is CASSQTYLAGGPWEQFF. Here the CDR3 DNA reads TGCGCCAGCAGCCAAACATACCTAGCGGGAGGGCCATGGGAGCAGTTCTTC. This sequence joins TRBV4-1 and TRBJ2-1; 12 bases map to TRBD2. Germline lookup yields CDR1 MGHRA and CDR2 YSYEKL. V shed 2 bases and J 10 bases; nucleotides not matched to a gene: 12. This CDR3 spans 17 amino acids.

Only a few counts were recorded for this clone. V gene TRBV5-6 combines with J gene TRBJ2-5; D may be TRBD1 (5 bases). Looked up from germline, CDR1 is SGHDT and CDR2 is YYEEEE. Trimming shortened V by 0 bases and J by 4 bases, and 13 bases separated the two germline ends. The CDR3 runs to 15 residues. This CDR3 reads CASSLGFGHRETQYF. CDR3 bases: TGTGCCAGCAGCTTGGGTTTCGGACATCGAGAGACCCAGTACTTC.